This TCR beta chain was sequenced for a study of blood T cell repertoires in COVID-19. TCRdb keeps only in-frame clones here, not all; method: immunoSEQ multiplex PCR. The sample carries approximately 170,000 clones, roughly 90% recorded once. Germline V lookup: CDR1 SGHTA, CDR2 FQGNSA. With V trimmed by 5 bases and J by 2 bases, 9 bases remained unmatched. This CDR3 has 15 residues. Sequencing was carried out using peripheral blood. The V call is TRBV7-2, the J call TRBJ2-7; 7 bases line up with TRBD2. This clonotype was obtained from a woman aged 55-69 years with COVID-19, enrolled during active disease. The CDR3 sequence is CASSPLASGPYEQYF. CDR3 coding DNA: TGTGCCAGCAGCCCTTTAGCTAGCGGTCCCTACGAGCAGTACTTC.